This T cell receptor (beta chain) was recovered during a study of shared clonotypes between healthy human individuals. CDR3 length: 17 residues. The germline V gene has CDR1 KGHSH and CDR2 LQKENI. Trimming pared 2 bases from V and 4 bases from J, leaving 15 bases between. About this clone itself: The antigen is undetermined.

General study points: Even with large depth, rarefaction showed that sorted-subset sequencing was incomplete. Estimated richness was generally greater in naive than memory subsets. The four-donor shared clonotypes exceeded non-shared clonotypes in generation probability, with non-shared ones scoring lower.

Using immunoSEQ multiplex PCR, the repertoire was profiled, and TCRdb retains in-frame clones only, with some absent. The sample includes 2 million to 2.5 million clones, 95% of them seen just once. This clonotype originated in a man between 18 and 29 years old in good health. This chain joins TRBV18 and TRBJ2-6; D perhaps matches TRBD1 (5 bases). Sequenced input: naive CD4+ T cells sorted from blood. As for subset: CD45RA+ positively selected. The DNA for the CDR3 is TGTGCCAGCTCACCATTTATACAGGCCCTGGGGGCCAACGTCCTGACTTTC. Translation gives CASSPFIQALGANVLTF.